One sample yielded the 23 T cell receptor beta chains listed below, sequenced in a study of OX40 agonist ivuxolimab in advanced cancers. Libraries were prepared by immunoSEQ multiplex PCR; TCRdb keeps only in-frame clonotypes and omits some of them. Of about 68,000 clones in the sample, 82% were seen once. The source material was CD4+ or CD8+ T cells sorted from blood, sampled in a trial of the OX40 agonist ivuxolimab. The receptors derive from an adult with an advanced solid tumor such as melanoma, head and neck, liver or kidney cancer.

This chain links TRBV14 with TRBJ2-7, with D tentatively TRBD2 (5 bases). The V and J ends lost 1 base and 9 bases respectively, with 10 bases between them. The CDR3 has 12 amino acids. The germline V gene has CDR1 SGHDN and CDR2 FVKESK. CDR3 in amino acids: CASSQGGAAQYV. Here the CDR3 DNA reads TGTGCCAGCAGCCAAGGGGGAGCAGCGCAGTACGTC.

The rearrangement uses TRBV10-3 and TRBJ1-5, with a possible D match to TRBD1 (6 bases). Germline V CDR1 and CDR2: ENHRY, SYGVKD. The CDR3 is 14 residues long. Here the CDR3 reads CASTDSLNNQPQHF. CDR3 DNA: TGTGCTTCCACGGACAGCCTTAACAATCAGCCCCAGCATTTT.

V and J are TRBV7-9 and TRBJ2-3, with 13 bases identical to TRBD2. Germline trimming cut 5 bases from V and 6 bases from J; bases unmatched to any gene: 8. This CDR3 has 16 amino acids. Germline CDR1 and CDR2: SEHNR and FQNEAQ (reference sequence). CDR3 sequence reads: CASSLLAGGPPDTQYF. CDR3 bases: TGTGCCAGCAGCCTACTAGCGGGGGGGCCGCCTGATACGCAGTATTTT.

By sample share, this clone is medium-sized. This chain joins TRBV4-3 and TRBJ2-7, with 8 bases identical to TRBD1. V trimming: 0 bases; J trimming: 6 bases; junction bases outside the gene matches: 7. The germline CDR1 and CDR2 sequences are LGHNA and YSLEER. This CDR3 has 15 residues. Written as DNA, the CDR3 is TGCGCCAGCAGCCAAGAGAGCCAGGGGGCGGTCGAGCAGTACTTC. Translating it yields CASSQESQGAVEQYF.

J is TRBJ1-2 and V is TRBV2; D is uncertain. The CDR3 is made up of 14 amino acids. V lost 7 bases to trimming and J lost 0 bases, with 12 bases between them. Germline CDR1 is SNHLY and CDR2 is FYNNEI. CDR3 in amino acids: CASTDPRANYGYTF. CDR3 nucleotide sequence: TGTGCCAGCACCGACCCCAGAGCTAACTATGGCTACACCTTC.

V usage is TRBV5-1 and J usage is TRBJ2-1, with 8 bases that match TRBD1. The germline V gene encodes CDR1 SGHRS and CDR2 YFSETQ. Losses at the gene ends were 3 bases for V and 1 base for J; bases not matched to a gene: 3. CDR3 length: 15 amino acids. The CDR3 sequence: CASSSGQGSYNEQFF. DNA of the CDR3: TGCGCCAGCAGCTCCGGACAGGGATCCTACAATGAGCAGTTCTTC.

In its sample, this clone was seen once. This chain uses TRBV28 with TRBJ1-1; D not certain. Germline CDR1 and CDR2: MDHEN and SYDVKM. V lost 3 bases to trimming and J lost 0 bases, with 11 bases between them. The CDR3 has 15 amino acids. CDR3 in amino acids: CASSFPRRVNTEAFF. The CDR3 DNA reads TGTGCCAGCAGTTTCCCTCGGCGGGTGAACACTGAAGCTTTCTTT.

In this sample, this clone turned up a few times. This chain joins TRBV2 and TRBJ2-3, with no clear D. The CDR3 is 10 amino acids. V lost 6 bases, J lost 3 bases, and 1 base lay in between. The germline V gene has CDR1 SNHLY and CDR2 FYNNEI. CDR3 coding DNA: TGTGCCAGCAGAACAGATACGCAGTATTTT. It encodes CASRTDTQYF.

The chain uses TRBV9 and TRBJ2-5; a possible D gene is TRBD1 (6 bases). V was cut by 3 bases and J by 10 bases, with 16 bases left in between. This CDR3 is 13 amino acids long. Germline V gene lookup returns CDR1 SGDLS and CDR2 YYNGEE. CDR3 residues: CASSDLSGDIQYF. The CDR3 nucleotides read TGTGCCAGCAGCGACCTATCTGGGGACATCCAGTACTTC.

This chain connects TRBV7-9 to TRBJ2-5, with 12 nucleotides matching TRBD2. Germline loops: CDR1 SEHNR, CDR2 FQNEAQ (reference sequence). CDR3 size: 17 residues. V dropped 4 bases and J dropped 5; count of bases not matched to a gene: 11. The CDR3: CASSSPLTSGSEETQYF. In DNA form, the CDR3 reads TGTGCCAGCAGCTCCCCCTTGACTAGCGGGAGCGAGGAGACCCAGTACTTC.

This clone was counted once. This chain connects TRBV2 to TRBJ2-7; a possible D gene is TRBD2 (6 bases). The CDR3 is made up of 13 amino acids. Trimming cost V 5 bases and J 4 bases, with 12 bases left between them. Germline loops: CDR1 SNHLY, CDR2 FYNNEI. The CDR3 bases are TGTGCCAGCAGTCTGCGGAGGGAATACGAGCAGTACGTC. Its protein product is CASSLRREYEQYV.

The table lists this clone with a count of one. This chain joins TRBV6-5 and TRBJ2-1, with 12 nucleotides matching TRBD2. Unmatched junction bases numbered 4, after V lost 7 bases and J lost 6 bases. The CDR3 consists of 14 residues. Germline CDR1 is MNHEY and CDR2 is SVGAGI. Written as DNA, the CDR3 is TGTGCCAGCAAGCAACTAGCGGGAGGCAATGAGCAGTTCTTC. It specifies CASKQLAGGNEQFF.

J is TRBJ2-7 and V is TRBV18, with TRBD2 as a possible D gene (6 bases). The CDR3 has 18 amino acids. V was shortened by 3 bases and J by 1 base, with 22 bases between the two germline ends. CDR1 is KGHSH and CDR2 is LQKENI in the germline V gene. The CDR3 loop reads CASSPQEVASAFSYEQYF. The CDR3 nucleotides are TGTGCCAGCTCACCCCAAGAAGTGGCTAGCGCATTTTCCTACGAGCAGTACTTC.

The rearrangement links TRBV6-5 to TRBJ1-2, with unresolved D. Germline loops: CDR1 MNHEY, CDR2 SVGAGI. The CDR3 has 13 amino acids. V lost 6 bases and J lost 2, with 10 bases in between. This CDR3 is CASRLTQNYGYTF. As DNA, the CDR3 is TGTGCCAGCAGGCTGACACAAAACTATGGCTACACCTTC.

CDR3 loop: CASSKSGSTDTQYF. The CDR3 DNA is TGTGCCAGCAGCAAATCTGGTAGCACAGATACGCAGTATTTT. The chain links TRBV7-9 to TRBJ2-3; D call uncertain. Trimming took 5 bases from V and 0 from J, leaving 9 bases between them. Per the germline V gene, CDR1 is SEHNR and CDR2 is FQNEAQ (reference sequence). CDR3 length equals 14 residues.

The genes are TRBV5-1 and TRBJ1-1; D is uncertain. The germline CDR1 and CDR2 sequences are SGHRS and YFSETQ. Trimming removed 2 bases at V and 1 base at J, with 6 bases between. This CDR3 spans 13 amino acids. CDR3 in DNA: TGCGCCAGCAGCTTCGACGAGAACACTGAAGCTTTCTTT. Amino acids: CASSFDENTEAFF.

This chain joins TRBV27 and TRBJ2-7; possible D gene TRBD2, 6 bases. Trimming took 8 bases from V and 3 from J, leaving 14 bases between them. This CDR3 has 13 residues. In germline, CDR1 is MNHEY, CDR2 SMNVEV (reference sequence). CDR3 sequence reads: CASGGLKLYEQYF. Here the CDR3 DNA reads TGTGCCAGCGGAGGACTAAAACTCTACGAGCAGTACTTC.

The chain recombines TRBV20-1 with TRBJ2-2, with a weak D call TRBD2 (5 bases). Trimming removed 6 bases at V and 7 bases at J, with 9 bases between. The V gene's germline CDR1 is DFQATT and CDR2 SNEGSKA (reference sequence). CDR3 length: 11 amino acids. In nucleotides, the CDR3 is TGCAGTGCCCGACTAAACGGGGAGCTGTTTTTT. As protein: CSARLNGELFF.

This clone occurred a few times. The chain has TRBV10-3 and TRBJ1-5; the D is unclear. There are 14 residues in the CDR3. Trimming cost V 3 bases and J 1 base, with 7 bases left between them. Germline V gene data show CDR1 as ENHRY and CDR2 as SYGVKD. CDR3 nucleotides: TGTGCCATCAGTGACGGGAAAAGCAATCAGCCCCAGCATTTT. This encodes CAISDGKSNQPQHF.

The V call is TRBV7-2, the J call TRBJ2-3, with D possibly TRBD2 on 5 matching bases. The CDR3 sequence is 18 residues long. Trimming took off 5 bases at V and 6 bases at J, with 27 bases between the two ends. Germline values: CDR1 SGHTA, CDR2 FQGNSA. In nucleotides, the CDR3 is TGTGCCAGCAGCCCCCTAAATGAGGGCGAATCTTTTGTCGATACGCAGTATTTT. It encodes CASSPLNEGESFVDTQYF.

The rearrangement joins TRBV21-1 to TRBJ2-2. TRBV21-1 corresponds to a pseudogene. This CDR3 is built from 17 residues. The CDR3 here is CASTAGRQRPGTGELFF. CDR3 DNA sequence: TGTGCCAGCACGGCAGGGCGGCAGCGGCCGGGCACCGGGGAGCTGTTTTTT.

The table lists this clone with a few counts. The CDR3 loop reads CSADSYGYTF. The CDR3 DNA sequence: TGCAGTGCTGACTCCTATGGCTACACCTTC. The V call is TRBV20-1, the J call TRBJ1-2; D is unclear. V was cut by 5 bases and J by 4 bases, with 5 bases left in between. The length of the CDR3 is 10 residues. Per the germline V gene, CDR1 is DFQATT and CDR2 is SNEGSKA (reference sequence).

This clone came up a few times. This chain connects TRBV30 to TRBJ1-2; 7 positions match TRBD1. This CDR3 comprises 18 residues. Trimming took 0 bases from V and 2 from J; bases not matched to a gene: 15. Per germline, CDR1 GTSNPN and CDR2 SVGIG (reference sequence). CDR3 loop: CAWSVSSSWARGNYGYTF. CDR3 DNA: TGTGCCTGGAGTGTATCTTCCTCTTGGGCCAGGGGGAACTATGGCTACACCTTC.